This TCR beta chain was identified during a study of T cell responses to AZD1222 COVID-19 vaccine. Trimming took 5 bases from V and 4 from J, leaving 16 bases between them. The CDR3 runs to 15 residues. The V gene's germline CDR1 is MDHEN and CDR2 SYDVKM. The data were produced by immunoSEQ multiplex PCR, yet TCRdb's version contains in-frame clones alone and is incomplete. This sample's table has over 120,000 clones. Concerning this clone itself: Its antigen is unknown.

Whole-study findings and limits: With two AZD1222 doses given, Spike-specific TCR breadth and depth both rose. Repertoires were obtained solely post-peak T cell response. Among vaccine-associated CD4 TCRs, coverage spanned spike, with dominance at 160-218 and 743-854.

Source material: peripheral blood. The chain employs TRBV28 and TRBJ2-3, with D possibly called TRBD1 or TRBD2 (5 bases each). The clonotype comes from an adult in good health. The CDR3 protein is CASSQITRGADTQYF. In DNA form, the CDR3 reads TGTGCCAGCAGTCAAATTACTAGAGGGGCAGATACGCAGTATTTT.